The 10 T cell receptor beta chains presented below share a single source sample, sequenced in a study of shared clonotypes between healthy human individuals. Sequencing was performed with immunoSEQ multiplex PCR; in TCRdb, only in-frame clones are kept and a portion is missing. The sample has hundreds of thousands of clones, roughly 79% seen once. Sequencing was performed on PBMCs. These TCRs come from a woman in her thirties or forties in good health. Some clones in this sample may be carry-over from other donors' samples.

The chain has TRBV7-8 and TRBJ2-1, with 7 nucleotides matching TRBD2. The J segment lost 8 bases and the V segment lost 3 bases, leaving 10 bases of the junction unmatched. Germline values: CDR1 SGHVS, CDR2 FQNEAQ. This CDR3 region has 15 residues. The DNA for the CDR3 is TGTGCCAGCAGCTTCAGCGGGAAGGATATGGATGAGCAGTTCTTC. The encoded protein is CASSFSGKDMDEQFF.

The chain combines TRBV15 with TRBJ1-4; possibly TRBD1 for D (5 bases). The CDR3 sequence is 16 residues long. Germline lookup yields CDR1 LNHNV and CDR2 YYDKDF (reference sequence). Trimming stripped 1 base from V and 3 bases from J, with 12 bases between. CDR3: CATSRGPGGANEKLFF. CDR3 DNA: TGTGCCACCAGCAGAGGTCCCGGGGGGGCTAATGAAAAACTGTTTTTT.

The chain is built from TRBV5-4 and TRBJ2-7, with 8 bases identical to TRBD2. The germline V gene has CDR1 SGHNT and CDR2 YYREEE (reference sequence). CDR3 length: 16 residues. With 0 bases clipped from V and 0 bases from J, the junction kept 5 bases outside the gene matches. CDR3 nucleotide sequence: TGTGCCAGCAGCTTGGCACTAGCGGATCCCTCCTACGAGCAGTACTTC. It encodes CASSLALADPSYEQYF.

V usage is TRBV27 and J usage is TRBJ1-1; D perhaps matches TRBD1 (6 bases). Germline V gene data show CDR1 as MNHEY and CDR2 as SMNVEV (reference sequence). The CDR3 is made up of 13 amino acids. The germline V and J ends were trimmed by 3 bases and 3 bases, with 8 bases remaining between them. CDR3 sequence reads: CASSLGAYTEAFF. Here the CDR3 DNA reads TGTGCCAGCAGTTTGGGGGCGTACACTGAAGCTTTCTTT.

There are a few counts of this clone. This chain links TRBV30 with TRBJ1-2; tentative D call: TRBD1 (6 bases). The germline gives CDR1 GTSNPN, CDR2 SVGIG (reference sequence). This CDR3 has 13 amino acids. Trimming shortened V by 4 bases and J by 6 bases, and 15 bases separated the two germline ends. This CDR3 is CAWKEQGPHGYTF. The CDR3 bases are TGTGCCTGGAAAGAACAGGGTCCGCATGGCTACACCTTC.

This clone has only one observation. The V and J genes are TRBV7-9 and TRBJ1-3; tentative D call: TRBD1 (5 bases). The germline V gene encodes CDR1 SEHNR and CDR2 FQNEAQ (reference sequence). This CDR3 is 13 amino acids long. With 5 bases removed from V and 5 bases from J, the gap between germline ends came to 10 bases. This CDR3 reads CASSPRDRNTIYF. The CDR3 DNA reads as TGTGCCAGCAGCCCACGGGACCGAAACACCATATATTTT.

This chain uses TRBV5-4 with TRBJ2-7; TRBD2 matches 8 bases. J gave up 6 bases and V 4 bases, and 15 bases lay outside the gene matches. CDR1 and CDR2 (germline): SGHNT, YYREEE (reference sequence). The CDR3 consists of 16 residues. The CDR3 sequence is CASSPGLVRQSPEQYF. The CDR3 bases are TGTGCCAGCAGCCCGGGACTAGTCAGACAGAGCCCCGAGCAGTACTTC.

The V gene is TRBV2, the J gene TRBJ1-1; no clear D. CDR1 and CDR2 (germline): SNHLY, FYNNEI. Trimming shortened V by 1 base and J by 4 bases, and 10 bases separated the two germline ends. The CDR3 runs to 14 residues. CDR3 nucleotides: TGTGCCAGCAGTGAAGGCCCTGGAGGCACTGAAGCTTTCTTT. It is translated as CASSEGPGGTEAFF.

This chain joins TRBV18 and TRBJ2-7; D perhaps matches TRBD2 (5 bases). Per the germline V gene, CDR1 is KGHSH and CDR2 is LQKENI. The CDR3 is 12 amino acids. The V and J ends lost 3 bases and 3 bases respectively, with 6 bases between them. This CDR3 is CASSPGDYEQYF. DNA for the CDR3: TGTGCCAGCTCACCGGGAGACTACGAGCAGTACTTC.

The chain is built from TRBV6-5 and TRBJ2-3, with D possibly matching TRBD1 (5 bases). CDR3 size: 14 residues. Germline V gene lookup returns CDR1 MNHEY and CDR2 SVGAGI. The V end was cut by 8 bases, the J end by 0 bases, with 12 bases between. The CDR3 spells CASRVQGSTDTQYF. The CDR3 DNA is TGTGCCAGCCGAGTCCAGGGTAGCACAGATACGCAGTATTTT.